These 13 T cell receptor beta chains originate from one sample sequenced in a study of CD8 T cell repertoires and HIV-1 epitope variants. Antigens for these TCRs are unknown. Clones were sequenced by immunoSEQ multiplex PCR, and TCRdb holds only the in-frame ones, with some missing. The repertoire includes roughly 5,900 clones, 66% of them detected once, and approximately 40% sits in the top ten. Sequencing input: cultured CD8+ T cells derived from PBMCs. The receptors were gathered from a male donor with HIV.

This clone was recorded a few times. The V gene is TRBV5-1, the J gene TRBJ2-1; perhaps TRBD2 as D (5 bases). The germline V gene encodes CDR1 SGHRS and CDR2 YFSETQ. The ends were cut back, 0 bases at V and 5 bases at J, with 9 bases in the middle. This CDR3 has 14 amino acids. The CDR3 DNA is TGCGCCAGCAGCTTGGAAGAAGCGGACAATGAGCAGTTCTTC. As protein: CASSLEEADNEQFF.

The V and J genes are TRBV9 and TRBJ1-1; D may be TRBD1 (5 bases). The CDR3 runs to 14 residues. V was cut by 0 bases and J by 3 bases, with 9 bases left in between. Germline lookup yields CDR1 SGDLS and CDR2 YYNGEE. The CDR3 is CASSVAWGDTEAFF. As DNA, the CDR3 is TGTGCCAGCAGCGTAGCCTGGGGGGACACTGAAGCTTTCTTT. Together with reference TRBV9 and TRBJ1-1, the CDR3 gives the full variable domain: DSGVTQTPKHLITATGQRVTLRCSPRSGDLSVYWYQQSLDQGLQFLIQYYNGEERAKGNILERFSAQQFPDLHSELNLSSLELGDSALYFCASSVAWGDTEAFFGQGTRLTVV.

The chain recombines TRBV5-1 with TRBJ2-7; the match to TRBD2 covers 10 bases. Germline loops: CDR1 SGHRS, CDR2 YFSETQ. This CDR3 has 15 residues. The J segment lost 4 bases and the V segment lost 4 bases, leaving 8 bases of the junction unmatched. The CDR3 reads CASSEEPGLAYEQYF. CDR3 nucleotides: TGCGCCAGCAGCGAAGAACCGGGACTAGCGTACGAGCAGTACTTC.

This clone turned up a few times. The chain couples TRBV9 to TRBJ1-6, with D hard to call. The germline V gene has CDR1 SGDLS and CDR2 YYNGEE. This CDR3 comprises 15 residues. The germline V and J ends were trimmed by 4 bases and 6 bases, with 14 bases remaining between them. Here the CDR3 DNA reads TGTGCCAGCAGCCCACAGAGATCCACTAATTCACCCCTCCACTTT. Its protein product is CASSPQRSTNSPLHF.

V is TRBV7-9 and J is TRBJ2-7; 8 bases align to TRBD1. CDR3 length: 14 residues. Per the germline V gene, CDR1 is SEHNR and CDR2 is FQNEAQ (reference sequence). J was trimmed by 6 bases and V by 5 bases; bases with no gene match: 9. The CDR3 reads CASSRLSTGGEQYF. DNA for the CDR3: TGTGCCAGCAGCCGGTTGTCTACAGGGGGCGAGCAGTACTTC.

The chain uses TRBV19 and TRBJ1-5; 7 bases are shared with TRBD1. CDR1 and CDR2 from the germline V gene are LNHDA and SQIVND (reference sequence). With V trimmed by 2 bases and J by 6 bases, 7 bases remained unmatched. This CDR3 is built from 15 residues. The CDR3 loop reads CASSINEGAFQPQHF. CDR3 sequence (DNA): TGTGCCAGTAGTATAAATGAGGGGGCGTTTCAGCCCCAGCATTTT.

The chain combines TRBV19 with TRBJ1-5; no reliable D call. The V gene lost 7 bases and the J gene lost 10 bases, with 14 bases spanning the gap. Germline V gives CDR1 LNHDA, CDR2 SQIVND (reference sequence). The CDR3 extends over 12 amino acids. CDR3 nucleotides: TGTGCCAGTAAGATAGGTTGGGGTCCCCAGCATTTT. Translated, it gives CASKIGWGPQHF.

The V and J genes are TRBV2 and TRBJ1-5; no clear D. CDR1 and CDR2 (germline): SNHLY, FYNNEI. CDR3 length: 16 amino acids. V was trimmed by 4 bases and J by 0 bases, leaving 13 bases between them. The CDR3 protein is CASSGQGGYSNQPQHF. CDR3 nucleotides: TGTGCCAGCAGTGGGCAAGGCGGATATAGCAATCAGCCCCAGCATTTT.

This clone was seen once. The rearrangement joins TRBV6-5 to TRBJ2-5, with D possibly being TRBD2 (5 bases). From germline, CDR1 is MNHEY and CDR2 SVGAGI. V dropped 0 bases and J dropped 5 bases, with 10 bases sitting between them. The CDR3 spans 14 residues. The CDR3 protein is CASSYSRAEETQYF. In DNA, the CDR3 is TGTGCCAGCAGTTACTCGAGAGCGGAGGAGACCCAGTACTTC.

In regard to this clone: At one of its ends the junction is not consistent with the germline gene, which may arise from a read error. Other DNA sequences in this specimen translate into the identical CDR3. The V call is TRBV28, the J call TRBJ1-6, with 7 bases aligning to TRBD1. The CDR3 has 15 amino acids. The V gene's germline CDR1 is MDHEN and CDR2 SYDVKM. The CDR3 DNA follows: TGCGCCAGCAAGCTTATGGGACAGTGGGATTCACCCCTCCACTTT. Its translation: CASKLMGQWDSPLHF.

This clone occurred a few times. V and J are TRBV29-1 and TRBJ1-1; D ambiguous. The CDR3 totals 13 residues. Germline CDR1 and CDR2: SQVTM and ANQGSEA. Trimming removed 4 bases at V and 3 bases at J, with 12 bases between. This CDR3 reads CSVVTHSDTEAFF. CDR3 DNA: TGCAGCGTTGTCACACATTCGGACACTGAAGCTTTCTTT.

The chain couples TRBV11-2 to TRBJ2-1, with 8 bases identical to TRBD2. V lost 3 bases and J lost 3; bases outside the gene matches: 16. The CDR3 extends over 19 amino acids. Germline-derived CDR1 and CDR2 are SGHAT and FQNNGV. The CDR3 sequence: CASSFRAVRQRESYNEQFF. The CDR3 DNA follows: TGTGCCAGCAGCTTCCGGGCGGTGCGCCAGCGGGAGAGCTACAATGAGCAGTTCTTC.

The J gene is TRBJ1-2, the V gene TRBV27; perhaps TRBD1 as D (5 bases). Germline CDR1 MNHEY, CDR2 SMNVEV (reference sequence). The ends were cut back, 5 bases at V and 1 base at J, with 14 bases in the middle. The CDR3 has 15 residues. CDR3 protein: CASSISTAYNYGYTF. Written as DNA, the CDR3 is TGTGCCAGCAGTATCTCGACAGCCTATAACTATGGCTACACCTTC.